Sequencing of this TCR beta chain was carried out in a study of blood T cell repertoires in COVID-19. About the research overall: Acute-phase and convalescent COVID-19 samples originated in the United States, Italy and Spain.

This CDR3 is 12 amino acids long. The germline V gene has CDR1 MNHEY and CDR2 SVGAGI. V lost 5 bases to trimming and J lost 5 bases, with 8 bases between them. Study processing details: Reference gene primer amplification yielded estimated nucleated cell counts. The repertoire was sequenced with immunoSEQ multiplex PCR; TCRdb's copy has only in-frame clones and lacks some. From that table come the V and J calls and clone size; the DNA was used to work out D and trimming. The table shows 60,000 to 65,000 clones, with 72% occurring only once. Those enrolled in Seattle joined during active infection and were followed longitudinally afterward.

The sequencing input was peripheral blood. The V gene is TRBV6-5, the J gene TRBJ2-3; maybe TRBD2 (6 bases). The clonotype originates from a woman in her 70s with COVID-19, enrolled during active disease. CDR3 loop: CASSIGGDTQYF. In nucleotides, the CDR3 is TGTGCCAGCAGTATCGGGGGAGATACGCAGTATTTT.